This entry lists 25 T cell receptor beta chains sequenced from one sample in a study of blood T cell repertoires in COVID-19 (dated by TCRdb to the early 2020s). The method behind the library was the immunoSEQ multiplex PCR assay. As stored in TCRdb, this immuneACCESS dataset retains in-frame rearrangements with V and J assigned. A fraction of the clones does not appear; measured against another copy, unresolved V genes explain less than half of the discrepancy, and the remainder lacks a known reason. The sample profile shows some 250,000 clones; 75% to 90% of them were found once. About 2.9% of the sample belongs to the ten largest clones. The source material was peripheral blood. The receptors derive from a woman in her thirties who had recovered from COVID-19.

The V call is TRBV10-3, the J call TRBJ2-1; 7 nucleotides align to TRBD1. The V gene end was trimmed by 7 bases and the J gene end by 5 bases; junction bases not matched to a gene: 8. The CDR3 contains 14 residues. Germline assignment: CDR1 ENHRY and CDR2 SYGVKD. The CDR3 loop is CAITRDSNDNEQFF. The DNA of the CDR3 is TGTGCCATCACTAGGGACAGCAATGACAATGAGCAGTTCTTC.

Here the CDR3 reads CASSGLAGYRTDTQYF. CDR3 nucleotide sequence: TGTGCCAGCAGCGGACTAGCGGGGTACCGCACAGATACGCAGTATTTT. The rearrangement uses TRBV2 and TRBJ2-3; 12 bases are a match to TRBD2. V trimming: 6 bases; J trimming: 1 base; junction bases outside the gene matches: 5. The CDR3 is 16 amino acids. In germline, CDR1 is SNHLY, CDR2 FYNNEI.

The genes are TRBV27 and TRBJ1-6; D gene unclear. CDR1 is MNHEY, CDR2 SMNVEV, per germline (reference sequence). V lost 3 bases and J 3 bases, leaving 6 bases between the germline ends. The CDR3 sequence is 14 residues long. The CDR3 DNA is TGTGCCAGCAGTTTCGGGGTCTATAATTCACCCCTCCACTTT. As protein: CASSFGVYNSPLHF.

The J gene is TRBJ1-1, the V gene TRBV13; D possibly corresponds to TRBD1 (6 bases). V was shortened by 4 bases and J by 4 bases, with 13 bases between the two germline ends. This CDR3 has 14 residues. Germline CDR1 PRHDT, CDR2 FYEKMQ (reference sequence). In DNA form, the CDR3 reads TGTGCCAGCAGCTCCGCCGGACAGCGCACTGAAGCTTTCTTT. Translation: CASSSAGQRTEAFF.

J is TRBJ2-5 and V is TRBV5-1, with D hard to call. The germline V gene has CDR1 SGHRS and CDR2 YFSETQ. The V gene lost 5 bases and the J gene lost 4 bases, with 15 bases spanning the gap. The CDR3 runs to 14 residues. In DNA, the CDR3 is TGCGCCAGCAGAGGAGAGGTCCAAGGAGAGACCCAGTACTTC. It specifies CASRGEVQGETQYF.

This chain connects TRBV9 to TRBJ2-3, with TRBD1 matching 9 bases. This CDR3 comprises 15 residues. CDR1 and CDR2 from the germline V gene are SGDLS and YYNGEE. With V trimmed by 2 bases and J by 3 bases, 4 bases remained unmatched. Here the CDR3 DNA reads TGTGCCAGCAGCGTGGGACAGGGCTGGACAGATACGCAGTATTTT. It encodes CASSVGQGWTDTQYF.

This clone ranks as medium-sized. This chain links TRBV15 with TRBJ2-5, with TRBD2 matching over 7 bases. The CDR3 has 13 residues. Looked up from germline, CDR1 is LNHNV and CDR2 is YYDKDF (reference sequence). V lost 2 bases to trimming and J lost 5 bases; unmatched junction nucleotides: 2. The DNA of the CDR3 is TGTGCCACCAGCAGATTCGGGGGGGAGACCCAGTACTTC. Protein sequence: CATSRFGGETQYF.

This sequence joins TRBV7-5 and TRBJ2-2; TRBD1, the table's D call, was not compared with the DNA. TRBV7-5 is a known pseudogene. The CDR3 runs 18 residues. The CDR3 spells CVRSLVRDRGRDTGELFF. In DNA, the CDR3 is TGTGTCAGAAGCTTAGTTCGGGACAGGGGGCGAGACACCGGGGAGCTGTTTTTT.

The CDR3 here is CASSAPGQGHEKLFF. CDR3 nucleotides: TGTGCCAGCAGCGCCCCGGGACAGGGTCATGAAAAACTGTTTTTT. The V gene is TRBV21-1, the J gene TRBJ1-4; TRBD1, the table's D call, lacks a check against the DNA. TRBV21-1 is a pseudogene. CDR3 length: 15 residues.

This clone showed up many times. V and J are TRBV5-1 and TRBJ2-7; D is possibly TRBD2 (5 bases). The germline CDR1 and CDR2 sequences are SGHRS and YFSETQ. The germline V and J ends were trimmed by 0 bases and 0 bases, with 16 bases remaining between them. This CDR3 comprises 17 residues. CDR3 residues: CASSLGEFGRISYEQYF. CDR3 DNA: TGCGCCAGCAGCTTGGGGGAGTTCGGTAGGATCTCCTACGAGCAGTACTTC.

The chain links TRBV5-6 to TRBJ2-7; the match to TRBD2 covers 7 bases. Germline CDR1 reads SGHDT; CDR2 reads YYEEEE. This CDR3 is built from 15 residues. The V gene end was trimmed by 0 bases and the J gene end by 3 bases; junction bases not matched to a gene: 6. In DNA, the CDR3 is TGTGCCAGCAGCTTGGCTCCGGGGACTATCTACGAGCAGTACTTC. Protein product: CASSLAPGTIYEQYF.

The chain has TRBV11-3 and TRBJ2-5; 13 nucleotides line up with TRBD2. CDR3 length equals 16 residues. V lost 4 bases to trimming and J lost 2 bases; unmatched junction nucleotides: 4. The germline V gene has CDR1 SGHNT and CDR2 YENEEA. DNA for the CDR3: TGTGCCAGCAGCTCCGGGACTAGCGGGGATCAAGAGACCCAGTACTTC. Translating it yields CASSSGTSGDQETQYF.

As DNA, the CDR3 is TGTGCCAGCTCACCCCAACCGGGGGGGGCTAACTATGGCTACACCTTC. This sequence encodes CASSPQPGGANYGYTF. V is TRBV18 and J is TRBJ1-2; possibly TRBD1 for D (5 bases). CDR3 length: 16 residues. CDR1 is KGHSH, CDR2 LQKENI, per germline. Trimming left V 3 bases short and J 0 bases short, with 14 bases between.

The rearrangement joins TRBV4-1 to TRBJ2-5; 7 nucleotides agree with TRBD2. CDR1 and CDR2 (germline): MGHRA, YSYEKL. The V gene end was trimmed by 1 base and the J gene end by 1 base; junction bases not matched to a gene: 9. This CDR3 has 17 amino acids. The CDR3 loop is CASSQGPSGALQETQYF. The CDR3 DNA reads TGCGCCAGCAGCCAAGGTCCCAGCGGGGCCCTCCAAGAGACCCAGTACTTC.

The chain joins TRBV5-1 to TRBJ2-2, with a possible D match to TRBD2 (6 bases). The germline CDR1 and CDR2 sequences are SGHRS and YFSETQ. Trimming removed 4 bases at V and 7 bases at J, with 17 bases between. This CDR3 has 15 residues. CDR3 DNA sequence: TGCGCCAGCAGCCAACTCCCGGGGGACTTCGGGGAGCTGTTTTTT. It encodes CASSQLPGDFGELFF.

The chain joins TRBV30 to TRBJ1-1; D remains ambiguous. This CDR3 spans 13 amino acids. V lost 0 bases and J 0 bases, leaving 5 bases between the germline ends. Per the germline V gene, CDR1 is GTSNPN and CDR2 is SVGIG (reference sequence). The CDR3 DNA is TGTGCCTGGAGTGTAAGCCTGAACACTGAAGCTTTCTTT. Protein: CAWSVSLNTEAFF.

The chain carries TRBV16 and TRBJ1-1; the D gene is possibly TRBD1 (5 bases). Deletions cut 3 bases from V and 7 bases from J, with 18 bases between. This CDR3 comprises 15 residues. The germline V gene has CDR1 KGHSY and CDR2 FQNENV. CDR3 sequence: CASSHPPAGKFEAFF. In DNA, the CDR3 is TGTGCCAGCAGCCACCCCCCCGCAGGGAAGTTTGAAGCTTTCTTT.

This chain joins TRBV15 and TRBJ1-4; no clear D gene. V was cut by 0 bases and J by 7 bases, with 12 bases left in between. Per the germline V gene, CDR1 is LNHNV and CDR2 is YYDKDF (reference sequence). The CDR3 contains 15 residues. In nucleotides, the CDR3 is TGTGCCACCAGCAGAGATTCTCCCCCGGGTGAAAAACTGTTTTTT. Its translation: CATSRDSPPGEKLFF.

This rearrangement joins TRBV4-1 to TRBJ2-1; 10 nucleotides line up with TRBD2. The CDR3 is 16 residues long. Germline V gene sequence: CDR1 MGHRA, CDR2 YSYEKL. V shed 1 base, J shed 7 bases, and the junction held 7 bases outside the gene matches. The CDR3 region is CASSQVGFSGGNEQFF. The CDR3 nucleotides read TGCGCCAGCAGCCAAGTGGGGTTTAGCGGGGGGAATGAGCAGTTCTTC.

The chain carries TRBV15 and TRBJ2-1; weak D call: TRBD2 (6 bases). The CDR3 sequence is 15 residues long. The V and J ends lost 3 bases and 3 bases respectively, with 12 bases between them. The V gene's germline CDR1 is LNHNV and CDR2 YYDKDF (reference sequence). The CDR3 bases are TGTGCCACCAGCAGCAACGAGGACTACTACAATGAGCAGTTCTTC. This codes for CATSSNEDYYNEQFF.

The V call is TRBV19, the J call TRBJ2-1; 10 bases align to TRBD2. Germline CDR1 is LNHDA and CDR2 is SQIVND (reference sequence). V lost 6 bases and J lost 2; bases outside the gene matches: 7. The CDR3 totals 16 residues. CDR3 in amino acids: CASRELAGIPYNEQFF. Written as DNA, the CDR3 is TGTGCCAGTAGGGAACTAGCGGGGATTCCCTACAATGAGCAGTTCTTC.

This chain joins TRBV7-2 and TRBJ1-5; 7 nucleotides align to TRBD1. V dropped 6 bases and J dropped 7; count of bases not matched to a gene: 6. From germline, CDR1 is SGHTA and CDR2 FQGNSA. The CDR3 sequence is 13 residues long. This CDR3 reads CASRDHRGQPQHF. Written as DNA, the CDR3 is TGTGCCAGCAGGGACCACAGGGGCCAGCCCCAGCATTTT.

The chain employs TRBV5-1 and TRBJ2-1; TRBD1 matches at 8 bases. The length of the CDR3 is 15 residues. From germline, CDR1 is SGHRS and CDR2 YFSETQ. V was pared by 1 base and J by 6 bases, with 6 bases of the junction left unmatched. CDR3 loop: CASSLFAGGRNEQFF. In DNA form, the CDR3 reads TGCGCCAGCAGCTTGTTCGCAGGGGGCCGCAATGAGCAGTTCTTC. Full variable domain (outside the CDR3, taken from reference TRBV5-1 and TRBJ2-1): KAGVTQTPRYLIKTRGQQVTLSCSPISGHRSVSWYQQTPGQGLQFLFEYFSETQRNKGNFPGRFSGRQFSNSRSEMNVSTLELGDSALYLCASSLFAGGRNEQFFGPGTRLTVL.

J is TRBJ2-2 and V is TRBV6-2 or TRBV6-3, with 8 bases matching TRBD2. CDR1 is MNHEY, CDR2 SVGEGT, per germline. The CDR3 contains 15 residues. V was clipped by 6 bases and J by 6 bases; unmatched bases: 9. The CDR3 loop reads CASSLAGPAPGELFF. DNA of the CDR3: TGTGCCAGCAGCCTAGCGGGCCCGGCGCCCGGGGAGCTGTTTTTT.

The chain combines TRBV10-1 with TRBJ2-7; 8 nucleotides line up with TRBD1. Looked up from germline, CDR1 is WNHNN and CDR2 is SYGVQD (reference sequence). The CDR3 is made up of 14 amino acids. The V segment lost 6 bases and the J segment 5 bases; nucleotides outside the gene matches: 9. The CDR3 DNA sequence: TGCGCCAGCAGCCCCGACAGGGGTGGCAACGAGCAGTACTTC. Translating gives CASSPDRGGNEQYF.